Listed here are 18 T cell receptor beta chains from one sample, sequenced in a study of T cell responses to AZD1222 COVID-19 vaccine. Profiled with immunoSEQ multiplex PCR; TCRdb holds only in-frame clones, not every one. This sample yields over 45,000 clones, of which approximately 86% are seen a single time; 16% belongs to the top ten. The material was peripheral blood, obtained on day 0 of AZD1222 vaccination. The receptor set was obtained from an adult in good health.

The V gene is TRBV19, the J gene TRBJ1-1; TRBD1 matches 7 bases. This CDR3 is 13 amino acids long. Germline lookup yields CDR1 LNHDA and CDR2 SQIVND (reference sequence). V lost 7 bases to trimming and J lost 4 bases; unmatched junction nucleotides: 6. CDR3 protein: CASKHTGVTEAFF. CDR3 nucleotide sequence: TGTGCCAGTAAGCACACAGGGGTCACTGAAGCTTTCTTT.

This sequence joins TRBV28 and TRBJ2-7; D not resolved. This CDR3 has 15 amino acids. Germline values: CDR1 MDHEN, CDR2 SYDVKM. Trimming stripped 10 bases from V and 3 bases from J, with 22 bases between. The CDR3 spells CATNLPTTPVYEQYF. The CDR3 nucleotides read TGTGCCACCAATCTGCCGACAACACCAGTCTACGAGCAGTACTTC.

This chain joins TRBV6-5 and TRBJ1-1; maybe TRBD1 (5 bases). V was cut by 6 bases and J by 1 base, with 9 bases left in between. The CDR3 has 13 residues. Germline values: CDR1 MNHEY, CDR2 SVGAGI. CDR3 amino acids: CASRDGTNTEAFF. Here the CDR3 DNA reads TGTGCCAGCAGGGACGGGACGAACACTGAAGCTTTCTTT.

CDR3 region: CATSRGGGTSGNEQFF. The CDR3 DNA follows: TGTGCCACCAGCCGCGGGGGGGGGACTAGCGGGAATGAGCAGTTCTTC. The J gene is TRBJ2-1, the V gene TRBV15; 12 bases are shared with TRBD2. Germline lookup yields CDR1 LNHNV and CDR2 YYDKDF (reference sequence). V shed 5 bases and J 7 bases; nucleotides not matched to a gene: 9. The CDR3 covers 16 residues.

This clone was found once. The DNA for the CDR3 is TGTGCCAGCAGTGAATACTTGGAGGGCAGGTCACCCCTCCACTTT. It codes for CASSEYLEGRSPLHF. V usage is TRBV6-1 and J usage is TRBJ1-6; no firm D call. V lost 2 bases and J 10 bases, leaving 15 bases between the germline ends. Germline V CDR1 and CDR2: MNHNS, SASEGT. This CDR3 has 15 amino acids.

This clone was seen just once. J is TRBJ2-1 and V is TRBV15, with a tentative D call TRBD2 (6 bases). This CDR3 has 15 residues. Per the germline V gene, CDR1 is LNHNV and CDR2 is YYDKDF (reference sequence). Trimming stripped 5 bases from V and 4 bases from J, with 15 bases between. This chain's CDR3 is CATSPRDSSYNEQFF. In DNA, the CDR3 is TGTGCCACCAGCCCCCGGGACTCCTCATACAATGAGCAGTTCTTC.

The J gene is TRBJ2-7, the V gene TRBV2, with 9 bases aligning to TRBD2. The CDR3 extends over 15 amino acids. Germline CDR1 is SNHLY and CDR2 is FYNNEI. V dropped 3 bases and J dropped 3; count of bases not matched to a gene: 6. Written as DNA, the CDR3 is TGTGCCAGCAGTGAGCGACTAGCGGAGAGCTACGAGCAGTACTTC. Its protein is CASSERLAESYEQYF.

The genes are TRBV2 and TRBJ2-3; no firm D call. V was shortened by 7 bases and J by 1 base, with 15 bases between the two germline ends. Germline V gene data show CDR1 as SNHLY and CDR2 as FYNNEI. This CDR3 has 15 amino acids. In DNA form, the CDR3 reads TGTGCCAGCAACCTCGGCTACATCGGCACAGATACGCAGTATTTT. Protein: CASNLGYIGTDTQYF.

There are a few counts of this clone. The J gene is TRBJ1-1, the V gene TRBV9, with D perhaps TRBD1 (5 bases). The germline CDR1 and CDR2 sequences are SGDLS and YYNGEE. The CDR3 length is 14 residues. Trimming pared 3 bases from V and 8 bases from J, leaving 17 bases between. CDR3 bases: TGTGCCAGCAGCGCAGTGCGGGACGATCGGGAAGCTTTCTTT. As protein: CASSAVRDDREAFF.

The chain links TRBV28 to TRBJ1-1; D is uncertain. Trimming removed 9 bases from V and 0 bases from J, with 8 bases in between. Germline V gene data show CDR1 as MDHEN and CDR2 as SYDVKM. This CDR3 has 12 amino acids. The CDR3 loop is CASYQLNTEAFF. Here the CDR3 DNA reads TGTGCCAGTTATCAGCTGAACACTGAAGCTTTCTTT.

The chain employs TRBV6-2 or TRBV6-3 and TRBJ2-3; tentatively, D is TRBD2 (5 bases). The V gene lost 4 bases and the J gene lost 3 bases, with 17 bases spanning the gap. This CDR3 is 16 amino acids long. Germline loops: CDR1 MNHEY, CDR2 SVGEGT. The CDR3 here is CASSFEKEETTDTQYF. The CDR3 DNA is TGTGCCAGCAGTTTCGAAAAGGAGGAGACAACAGATACGCAGTATTTT.

This clone was picked up one time. The chain combines TRBV30 with TRBJ1-6, with TRBD1 matching over 7 bases. In germline, CDR1 is GTSNPN, CDR2 SVGIG (reference sequence). The CDR3 has 14 amino acids. V lost 3 bases to trimming and J lost 7 bases; unmatched junction nucleotides: 6. This CDR3 is CAWSPGTENSPLHF. In DNA form, the CDR3 reads TGTGCCTGGAGCCCCGGGACAGAAAATTCACCCCTCCACTTT. The full variable domain, completed using reference TRBV30 and TRBJ1-6, is SQTIHQWPATLVQPVGSPLSLECTVEGTSNPNLYWYRQAAGRGLQLLFYSVGIGQISSEVPQNLSASRPQDRQFILSSKKLLLSDSGFYLCAWSPGTENSPLHFGNGTRLTVT.

The rearrangement links TRBV7-9 to TRBJ2-7; a weak D match, TRBD2 (6 bases). Germline V gives CDR1 SEHNR, CDR2 FQNEAQ (reference sequence). The CDR3 sequence is 13 residues long. The ends were cut back, 3 bases at V and 6 bases at J, with 12 bases in the middle. CDR3 nucleotides: TGTGCCAGCAGCTTCACCGGGACTTCCGAGCAGTACTTC. It translates to CASSFTGTSEQYF. Full variable domain (remainder filled in from reference TRBV7-9 and TRBJ2-7): DTGVSQNPRHKITKRGQNVTFRCDPISEHNRLYWYRQTLGQGPEFLTYFQNEAQLEKSRLLSDRFSAERPKGSFSTLEIQRTEQGDSAMYLCASSFTGTSEQYFGPGTRLTVT.

In this sample, this clone is medium-sized. The genes are TRBV2 and TRBJ2-7; TRBD1 matches at 9 bases. Germline-derived CDR1 and CDR2 are SNHLY and FYNNEI. This CDR3 has 13 amino acids. V lost 7 bases to trimming and J lost 6 bases; unmatched junction nucleotides: 7. The CDR3 DNA sequence: TGTGCCAGCAAGGGACAGGGCAGAGGCGAGCAGTACTTC. The encoded protein is CASKGQGRGEQYF.

The chain links TRBV7-3 to TRBJ2-1; TRBD2 matches 7 bases. Germline CDR1 SGHTA, CDR2 FQGTGA. CDR3 length: 18 residues. Unmatched junction bases numbered 9, after V lost 1 base and J lost 0 bases. The chain's CDR3 is CASSLMGGLADSYNEQFF. DNA for the CDR3: TGTGCCAGCAGCTTAATGGGAGGGCTAGCAGACTCCTACAATGAGCAGTTCTTC.

This clone was seen once. This chain uses TRBV2 with TRBJ1-5, with D perhaps TRBD1 (5 bases). CDR1 is SNHLY and CDR2 is FYNNEI in the germline V gene. Trimming stripped 7 bases from V and 6 bases from J, with 16 bases between. The CDR3 has 14 amino acids. CDR3 region: CASMGPRVGQPQHF. CDR3 DNA: TGTGCCAGCATGGGCCCCAGGGTCGGTCAGCCCCAGCATTTT.

The chain joins TRBV12-5 to TRBJ1-2; D remains ambiguous. Germline V lookup: CDR1 LGHNT, CDR2 FRNRAP. V lost 1 base, J lost 8 bases, and 8 bases lay in between. The CDR3 is 12 residues long. CDR3 nucleotide sequence: TGTGCTAGTGGTTTGGATCTACGGGGCTACACCTTC. Translated, it gives CASGLDLRGYTF.

The rearrangement links TRBV5-4 to TRBJ1-1; D is possibly TRBD1 (5 bases). The CDR3 has 14 amino acids. Between the trimmed V and J ends, which lost 5 bases and 0 bases, there was a span of 11 bases. Germline values: CDR1 SGHNT, CDR2 YYREEE (reference sequence). CDR3 residues: CASRGLRMNTEAFF. The CDR3 coding sequence is TGTGCCAGCAGGGGACTTCGGATGAACACTGAAGCTTTCTTT.